This T cell receptor beta chain derives from a study of Graves' ophthalmopathy and Graves' hyperthyroidism. V was cut by 5 bases and J by 4 bases, with 11 bases left in between. CDR1 and CDR2 (germline): SGHTS, YDEGEE. CDR3 length equals 13 residues. Serum thyroxine and TRAb, along with clinical symptoms, thyroid ultrasound and orbital computed tomography, were what diagnosis relied on. Amplification from RNA transcripts yielded the TCR beta CDR3 regions. Second-round multiplex PCR came after a first-round RT-PCR that employed HTBI primers. TCRdb re-called the multiplex PCR reads through MiXCR, storing one row per CDR3 protein. The sample holds about 50,000 distinct CDR3 sequences, under 55% seen once. This clonotype came up many times.

What was sequenced was peripheral blood. The receptor was derived from an adult woman with Graves' ophthalmopathy. The V gene is TRBV5-8, the J gene TRBJ2-3; the D gene is possibly TRBD2 (5 bases). CDR3 in amino acids: CASSLDLPDTQYF. CDR3 sequence (DNA): TGTGCCAGCAGTCTGGACTTGCCAGATACGCAGTATTTT.